One and the same sample provided the 22 T cell receptor beta chains below, sequenced in a study of CD8 T cells in ankylosing spondylitis. Their antigens remain unidentified. Whole-study findings and limits: Made up of under ten highly homologous variants, a TCR beta motif appeared characteristic of ankylosing spondylitis blood.

One entry per CDR3 protein, called by TCRdb with MiXCR from the 5' RACE reads. The sample includes 220,000 or so distinct CDR3 sequences, 15% to 20% of them seen just once. Sequencing was carried out using blood, either unsorted or a sorted T cell fraction (not recorded which). The origin of the receptors is a male donor with ankylosing spondylitis.

This clonotype was detected ten times or more. J is TRBJ2-5 and V is TRBV28; D remains ambiguous. Trimming removed 8 bases at V and 0 bases at J, with 7 bases between. The CDR3 sequence is 12 residues long. Germline V gives CDR1 MDHEN, CDR2 SYDVKM. CDR3 bases: TGTGCCAGCGGCCAGTACCAAGAGACCCAGTACTTC. It is translated as CASGQYQETQYF.

This clonotype occurred a few times. The chain employs TRBV9 and TRBJ2-3; 10 nucleotides match TRBD2. The CDR3 has 16 residues. CDR1 and CDR2 from the germline V gene are SGDLS and YYNGEE. With 0 bases clipped from V and 5 bases from J, the junction kept 6 bases outside the gene matches. CDR3 nucleotides: TGTGCCAGCAGCGTAGTAGCGGGAGGTGGGTTAGATACGCAGTATTTT. Translation gives CASSVVAGGGLDTQYF.

This clonotype was seen at least ten times. The V gene is TRBV12-3 or TRBV12-4, the J gene TRBJ2-3; 7 bases agree with TRBD2. The trim removed 4 bases at V and 6 bases at J, leaving 1 base unmatched. The CDR3 consists of 12 residues. CDR3 DNA: TGTGCCAGCAGTTGGGAGGGGGATACGCAGTATTTT. It codes for CASSWEGDTQYF.

The chain employs TRBV20-1 and TRBJ2-7; D ambiguous. V lost 3 bases to trimming and J lost 4 bases, with 22 bases between them. This CDR3 has 16 residues. The germline V gene encodes CDR1 DFQATT and CDR2 SNEGSKA (reference sequence). CDR3: CSARKYLLLVNYEQYF. The CDR3, as DNA: TGCAGTGCTAGGAAGTATCTGCTTCTCGTCAATTACGAGCAGTACTTC.

V gene TRBV11-2 combines with J gene TRBJ2-7; 8 bases line up with TRBD1. This CDR3 comprises 15 residues. The junction had 7 bases not matched to a gene; V was cut back by 5 bases and J by 1 base. CDR1 and CDR2 from the germline V gene are SGHAT and FQNNGV. The CDR3: CASSKRQGPSYEQYF. The CDR3 nucleotides read TGTGCCAGCAGCAAAAGACAGGGGCCTTCCTACGAGCAGTACTTC.

Only one count was recorded for this clonotype. The chain links TRBV29-1 to TRBJ1-2, with D perhaps TRBD1 (5 bases). Germline loops: CDR1 SQVTM, CDR2 ANQGSEA. Trimming took 7 bases from V and 1 from J, leaving 16 bases between them. The CDR3 runs to 14 residues. This CDR3 is CSDTDGAINYGYTF. In DNA form, the CDR3 reads TGCAGCGACACCGACGGGGCCATTAACTATGGCTACACCTTC.

The chain has TRBV4-2 and TRBJ2-7; 12 positions match TRBD2. After removal of 1 base from V and 3 bases from J, the junction contained 1 base not matched to a gene. Germline V CDR1 and CDR2: LGHNA, YNFKEQ. The CDR3 runs 15 residues. The CDR3 reads CASSQGLAGDYEQYF. CDR3 nucleotides: TGTGCCAGCAGCCAAGGACTAGCGGGGGACTACGAGCAGTACTTC.

This chain connects TRBV4-3 to TRBJ1-5; D uncertain. Trimming cost V 1 base and J 1 base, with 5 bases left between them. From germline, CDR1 is LGHNA and CDR2 YSLEER. This CDR3 is 14 amino acids long. CDR3 DNA: TGCGCCAGCAGCCAAGGTGTAAGCAATCAGCCCCAGCATTTT. The encoded protein is CASSQGVSNQPQHF.

In its sample, this clonotype was seen once. V is TRBV13 and J is TRBJ1-1; TRBD1 agrees at 7 bases. The J segment lost 0 bases and the V segment lost 5 bases, leaving 6 bases of the junction unmatched. The CDR3 loop spans 15 amino acids. In germline, CDR1 is PRHDT, CDR2 FYEKMQ (reference sequence). CDR3 DNA sequence: TGTGCCAGCAGCGACAGGGTTACCATGAACACTGAAGCTTTCTTT. Translation: CASSDRVTMNTEAFF.

The rearrangement joins TRBV28 to TRBJ2-7; D ambiguous. This CDR3 spans 12 amino acids. CDR1 MDHEN and CDR2 SYDVKM come from the germline V gene. Trimming removed 4 bases from V and 6 bases from J, with 10 bases in between. DNA of the CDR3: TGTGCCAGCAGTTATAGGGTTGGCGAGCAGTACTTC. This codes for CASSYRVGEQYF.

In this sample, this clonotype turned up a few times. The chain carries TRBV20-1 and TRBJ1-1, with D hard to call. The length of the CDR3 is 10 residues. Germline CDR1 is DFQATT and CDR2 is SNEGSKA (reference sequence). The CDR3 DNA reads as TGCAGCCGGGGTTTTTCTGAAGCTTTCTTT. Translated: CSRGFSEAFF.

There are a few counts of this clonotype. The chain is built from TRBV12-3 or TRBV12-4 and TRBJ2-2; 7 nucleotides agree with TRBD2. V was pared by 6 bases and J by 4 bases, with 8 bases of the junction left unmatched. The CDR3 consists of 15 residues. The CDR3, as DNA: TGTGCCAGCAGCCGCGGACTAGGGACCACCGGGGAGCTGTTTTTT. Its translation: CASSRGLGTTGELFF.

This clonotype turned up a few times. The V and J genes are TRBV7-2 and TRBJ2-7; D call uncertain. Between the trimmed V and J ends, which lost 3 bases and 0 bases, there was a span of 6 bases. Germline V gene lookup returns CDR1 SGHTA and CDR2 FQGNSA. The CDR3 has 13 residues. The CDR3 sequence is CASSFHYSYEQYF. The CDR3 DNA follows: TGTGCCAGCAGCTTTCACTACTCCTACGAGCAGTACTTC.

This clonotype has a handful of counts. CDR3 bases: TGCGCCAGCAGCCTGGGACCCGCCGGCGGTAATGAGCAGTTCTTC. Translated: CASSLGPAGGNEQFF. The chain is built from TRBV5-1 and TRBJ2-1; possibly TRBD1 or TRBD2 for D (5 bases each). Germline assignment: CDR1 SGHRS and CDR2 YFSETQ. CDR3 size: 15 residues. Deletions cut 4 bases from V and 7 bases from J, with 18 bases between. The whole variable domain, remainder taken from reference TRBV5-1 and TRBJ2-1, is KAGVTQTPRYLIKTRGQQVTLSCSPISGHRSVSWYQQTPGQGLQFLFEYFSETQRNKGNFPGRFSGRQFSNSRSEMNVSTLELGDSALYLCASSLGPAGGNEQFFGPGTRLTVL.

V is TRBV4-3 and J is TRBJ2-1, with 7 bases that match TRBD1. CDR1 is LGHNA and CDR2 is YSLEER in the germline V gene. The V segment lost 5 bases and the J segment 6 bases; nucleotides outside the gene matches: 4. This CDR3 comprises 13 residues. DNA for the CDR3: TGCGCCAGCAGCATTGACAGGGTCAATGAGCAGTTCTTC. Protein: CASSIDRVNEQFF.

The rearrangement uses TRBV29-1 and TRBJ2-3; 7 nucleotides match TRBD2. The CDR3 totals 15 residues. Germline CDR1 SQVTM, CDR2 ANQGSEA. J was trimmed by 2 bases and V by 3 bases; bases with no gene match: 8. In DNA, the CDR3 is TGCAGCGTTGACTCCCTAGCGGAAGCCACAGATACGCAGTATTTT. Translated: CSVDSLAEATDTQYF.

This clonotype was recorded at least ten times. The chain uses TRBV6-1 and TRBJ1-3, with 7 positions matching TRBD1. CDR3 length: 16 residues. CDR1 MNHNS and CDR2 SASEGT come from the germline V gene. V was pared by 6 bases and J by 4 bases, with 12 bases of the junction left unmatched. Here the CDR3 DNA reads TGTGCCAGCAGCCAGAAATGGGACAGTTGGGGAAACACCATATATTTT. This translates into CASSQKWDSWGNTIYF.

There are many counts of this clonotype. The junction does not match germline at one end; this may be a read error. The chain combines TRBV5-1 with TRBJ2-1, with 8 positions matching TRBD1. This CDR3 has 15 residues. Germline assignment: CDR1 SGHRS and CDR2 YFSETQ. The CDR3 is CASSLGQGTYNEQFF. In DNA form, the CDR3 reads TGTGCCAGCAGTCTTGGACAGGGCACCTACAATGAGCAGTTCTTC.

The chain couples TRBV29-1 to TRBJ2-7, with D perhaps TRBD2 (6 bases). The CDR3 has 12 residues. Germline CDR1 is SQVTM and CDR2 is ANQGSEA. Deletions cut 4 bases from V and 0 bases from J, with 7 bases between. CDR3 sequence reads: CSVAGSSYEQYF. CDR3 bases: TGCAGCGTTGCCGGGAGCTCCTACGAGCAGTACTTC.

The table lists this clonotype with a few counts. This CDR3 is CASSLGDRGGTEAFF. The CDR3 DNA follows: TGCGCCAGCAGCTTGGGGGACAGGGGTGGGACTGAAGCTTTCTTT. The chain joins TRBV5-1 to TRBJ1-1, with 10 nucleotides matching TRBD1. Germline CDR1 reads SGHRS; CDR2 reads YFSETQ. V was clipped by 0 bases and J by 5 bases; unmatched bases: 4. This CDR3 contains 15 residues. Filled out from reference TRBV5-1 and TRBJ1-1, the complete variable domain reads KAGVTQTPRYLIKTRGQQVTLSCSPISGHRSVSWYQQTPGQGLQFLFEYFSETQRNKGNFPGRFSGRQFSNSRSEMNVSTLELGDSALYLCASSLGDRGGTEAFFGQGTRLTVV.

V gene TRBV20-1 combines with J gene TRBJ2-7, with TRBD1 identical over 8 bases. Trimming took 1 base from V and 2 from J; bases not matched to a gene: 13. The germline V gene has CDR1 DFQATT and CDR2 SNEGSKA (reference sequence). The length of the CDR3 is 17 residues. Here the CDR3 reads CSARGFLQGVRTYEQYF. CDR3 nucleotide sequence: TGCAGTGCTAGAGGTTTTCTACAGGGGGTACGAACCTACGAGCAGTACTTC.

This clonotype came up a few times. The V call is TRBV18, the J call TRBJ1-2, with D unclear. From germline, CDR1 is KGHSH and CDR2 LQKENI. This CDR3 is 14 amino acids long. Trimming took 3 bases from V and 4 from J, leaving 12 bases between them. The CDR3 DNA follows: TGTGCCAGCTCACCGCCCGGGTTCCTCTATGGCTACACCTTC. The encoded protein is CASSPPGFLYGYTF.